This TCR beta chain was captured by sequencing in a study of technical replicates of blood from a handful of donors. This table comes from immunoSEQ multiplex PCR, and its TCRdb copy is limited to in-frame clones, with some not included. The sample has about 70,000 clones; just under 97% are singletons. The CDR3 runs to 17 residues. The germline V gene encodes CDR1 SEHNR and CDR2 FQNEAQ (reference sequence). The V gene end was trimmed by 5 bases and the J gene end by 4 bases; junction bases not matched to a gene: 13. The genes are TRBV7-9 and TRBJ1-2, with 10 bases aligning to TRBD1. This receptor was taken from a human donor in good health. The sample consisted of T cells isolated from PBMCs. This CDR3 is CASSPRTGGGGLYGYTF. The CDR3 DNA reads TGTGCCAGCAGCCCCCGGACAGGGGGGGGCGGGCTCTATGGCTACACCTTC.